This TCR beta chain is drawn from a study of T-cell memory formation after mild COVID-19. The CDR3 extends over 14 amino acids. V gave up 0 bases and J gave up 3 bases, with 11 bases separating them. Per germline, CDR1 SQVTM and CDR2 ANQGSEA. Libraries for TCRalpha and TCRbeta carried sample barcodes and unique molecular identifiers via 5'RACE. TCRdb reprocessed the 5' RACE reads via MiXCR and lists one record per CDR3 protein. The sample records hundreds of thousands of distinct CDR3 sequences, over 15% being singletons. This clonotype originated in an adult woman who had mild COVID-19 (a few samples of this study predate the infection). Cell type and time point are not known. The sequenced sample consisted of PBMCs or a T cell subset sorted from them (not recorded which). The V gene is TRBV29-1, the J gene TRBJ1-1; D might be TRBD1 (5 bases). The CDR3 loop is CSVEDRAVDTEAFF. As DNA, the CDR3 is TGCAGCGTTGAAGACAGGGCAGTGGACACTGAAGCTTTCTTT.